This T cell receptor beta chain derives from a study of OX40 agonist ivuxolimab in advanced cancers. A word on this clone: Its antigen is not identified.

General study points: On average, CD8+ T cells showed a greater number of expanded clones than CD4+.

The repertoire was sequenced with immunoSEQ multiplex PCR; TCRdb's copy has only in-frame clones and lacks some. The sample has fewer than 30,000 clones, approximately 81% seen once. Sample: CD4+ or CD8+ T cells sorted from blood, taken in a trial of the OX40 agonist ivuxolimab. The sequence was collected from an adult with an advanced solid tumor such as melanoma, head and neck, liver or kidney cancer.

The CDR3 loop is CASSEGPDPMGDTQYF. CDR3 in DNA: TGTGCCAGCAGTGAAGGTCCGGACCCGATGGGAGATACGCAGTATTTT. The V and J genes are TRBV2 and TRBJ2-3; D unresolved. Germline V gene data show CDR1 as SNHLY and CDR2 as FYNNEI. The CDR3 runs 16 residues. V was shortened by 1 base and J by 5 bases, with 16 bases between the two germline ends.